A selection of T cell receptor beta chains follows, all from one sample in a study of blood T cell repertoires in COVID-19. TCRdb's copy holds only in-frame clones and misses some; the assay was immunoSEQ multiplex PCR. In the table there are 180,000 or so clones, roughly 84% of which are singletons. The material sequenced was peripheral blood. The receptor set was obtained from an older woman with COVID-19, enrolled during active disease. Both conserved end residues are part of each CDR3. The D gene is left open where the match is weak. Clone size appears in some rows only: once, few, many, or a class for an expanded clone.

j_gene | v_gene | abundance | d_gene | CDR3aa | CDR3nt
TRBJ1-6 | TRBV2 | NA | NA | CASSAGFTLHF | TGTGCCAGCAGTGCCGGTTTCACCCTCCACTTT
TRBJ1-6 | TRBV5-4 | many | TRBD1 | CASSIRDRALHF | TGTGCCAGCAGCATCCGGGACAGGGCCCTCCACTTT
TRBJ1-2 | TRBV9 | NA | NA | CASSVDGHYGYTF | TGTGCCAGCAGCGTAGATGGGCACTATGGCTACACCTTC
TRBJ2-2 | TRBV5-8 | NA | TRBD1 | CASSSRARGTGELFF | TGTGCCAGCAGCTCGCGAGCCAGGGGGACCGGGGAGCTGTTTTTT
TRBJ1-6 | TRBV15 | NA | NA | CATSSMRGGNSPLHF | TGTGCCACCAGCAGTATGCGGGGAGGGAATTCACCCCTCCACTTT
TRBJ2-1 | TRBV15 | once | TRBD2 | CATSREELAAFSYNEQFF | TGTGCCACCAGCAGAGAGGAACTAGCGGCATTTTCCTACAATGAGCAGTTCTTC
TRBJ1-5 | TRBV27 | NA | NA | CASSMTRNQPQHF | TGTGCCAGCAGTATGACACGAAATCAGCCCCAGCATTTT
TRBJ2-3 | TRBV11-2 | NA | TRBD2 | CASSLGLAGEGADTQYF | TGTGCCAGCAGCTTGGGGCTAGCGGGGGAGGGTGCAGATACGCAGTATTTT
TRBJ2-3 | TRBV19 | NA | TRBD2 | CASSIEAGRGSTDTQYF | TGTGCCAGTAGTATAGAAGCGGGAAGGGGATCCACAGATACGCAGTATTTT
TRBJ1-1 | TRBV12-3/TRBV12-4 | NA | NA | CASSSTEYTEAFF | TGTGCCAGCAGTTCTACAGAGTACACTGAAGCTTTCTTT
TRBJ1-1 | TRBV2 | few | TRBD1 | CASSKGQGGLTEAFF | TGTGCCAGCAGTAAGGGACAGGGTGGATTGACTGAAGCTTTCTTT
TRBJ1-4 | TRBV25-1 | NA | NA | CASSDRGREKLFF | TGTGCCAGCAGTGACCGCGGTCGGGAAAAACTGTTTTTT
TRBJ1-2 | TRBV18 | once | NA | CASSPDGQGYGYTF | TGTGCCAGCTCACCAGATGGACAAGGCTATGGCTACACCTTC
TRBJ1-2 | TRBV2 | NA | NA | CASADRGFGYTF | TGTGCCAGCGCAGATCGAGGGTTTGGCTACACCTTC
TRBJ2-7 | TRBV5-1 | NA | TRBD1 | CASSLGQGWDEQYF | TGCGCCAGCAGCTTGGGACAGGGGTGGGATGAGCAGTACTTC
TRBJ2-2 | TRBV5-1 | NA | TRBD2 | CASSLMGRANTGELFF | TGCGCCAGCAGCTTGATGGGGAGGGCGAACACCGGGGAGCTGTTTTTT
TRBJ1-5 | TRBV18 | NA | NA | CASSPFTAGGNQPQHF | TGTGCCAGCTCACCATTCACAGCCGGGGGTAATCAGCCCCAGCATTTT
TRBJ2-5 | TRBV6-1 | NA | NA | CASSEVWRETQYF | TGTGCCAGCAGTGAAGTGTGGAGGGAGACCCAGTACTTC
TRBJ1-1 | TRBV4-2 | NA | NA | CASSPFETKGETEAFF | TGTGCCAGCAGCCCCTTCGAAACGAAGGGGGAAACTGAAGCTTTCTTT
TRBJ1-2 | TRBV5-4 | NA | TRBD1 | CASSLDRESGYTF | TGTGCCAGCAGCCTCGACAGGGAGAGCGGCTACACCTTC
TRBJ1-4 | TRBV4-1 | NA | NA | CASSQVAAANEKLFF | TGCGCCAGCAGCCAAGTGGCGGCGGCTAATGAAAAACTGTTTTTT
TRBJ2-2 | TRBV11-3 | NA | NA | CASSQLTATTGELFF | TGTGCCAGCAGCCAATTGACAGCCACCACCGGGGAGCTGTTTTTT
TRBJ2-7 | TRBV18 | NA | NA | CASSEGQAGSSYEQYF | TGTGCCAGCTCCGAAGGGCAGGCGGGGAGCTCCTACGAGCAGTACTTC
TRBJ2-1 | TRBV9 | NA | TRBD1 | CASSLTGGPPNNEQFF | TGTGCCAGCAGCCTTACAGGGGGGCCGCCAAACAATGAGCAGTTCTTC
TRBJ2-3 | TRBV27 | NA | NA | CASSLKHTQYF | TGTGCCAGCAGTTTAAAGCATACGCAGTATTTT
TRBJ2-1 | TRBV30 | NA | NA | CAWSLSGPRKNEQFF | TGTGCCTGGAGTCTTAGCGGCCCCCGGAAGAATGAGCAGTTCTTC
TRBJ2-5 | TRBV21-1 | NA | NA | CASSNVPSVLGAATRETQYF | TGTGCCAGCAGCAACGTTCCTTCTGTTCTGGGGGCCGCAACCCGGGAGACCCAGTACTTC
TRBJ2-5 | TRBV5-1 | NA | TRBD2 | CASSLGGGPQETQYF | TGCGCCAGCAGCTTAGGCGGGGGACCCCAAGAGACCCAGTACTTC
TRBJ2-5 | TRBV19 | NA | NA | CASSIGTTRGETQYF | TGTGCCAGTAGTATCGGGACAACCCGGGGCGAGACCCAGTACTTC
TRBJ1-1 | TRBV5-1 | NA | NA | CASSLVWGVAEAFF | TGCGCCAGCAGCTTGGTCTGGGGGGTCGCTGAAGCTTTCTTT
TRBJ1-4 | TRBV29-1 | NA | TRBD1 | CSVEDQTGNEKLFF | TGCAGCGTTGAAGATCAGACAGGGAATGAAAAACTGTTTTTT
TRBJ2-1 | TRBV5-4 | NA | NA | CASSLGGSRDEQFF | TGTGCCAGCAGCTTGGGAGGGTCTCGGGATGAGCAGTTCTTC
TRBJ1-5 | TRBV19 | NA | TRBD1 | CASSGDRDVNSNQPQHF | TGTGCCAGTAGTGGAGACAGGGACGTAAATAGCAATCAGCCCCAGCATTTT